This TCR beta chain comes out of a study of T cells in localized non-small cell lung cancer (dated by TCRdb to 2018 to 2020). For context, the study as a whole: The study analyzed T cell repertoires of hundreds of early-stage NSCLC patients, comparing tumors and uninvolved tumor-adjacent lungs. A mean age of around 66 years was recorded for the NSCLC patients, of whom roughly 130 were male and over 100 were female. All 250 or so NSCLC patients in the cohort were treatment-naive and had localized lung tumors that were resected.

At diagnosis, tumor, uninvolved tumor-adjacent lung and peripheral blood were collected and then preserved as a mix of FFPE and fresh-frozen material. Results and caveats for the whole study, not just this receptor: A median of roughly 58 of the top 100 tumor clones were detected in paired uninvolved adjacent lung, and 25 to 35 of these tumor clones were also found among the top 100 clones of the paired uninvolved adjacent lung. Since the design was exploratory, TCR variables were selected using unadjusted p-values with no false-discovery rate correction. Higher blood T cell density associated with longer overall survival, while higher adjacent-lung clonality associated with shorter survival. Because multi-region sequencing of the tumors was not done, intratumor heterogeneity could not be ruled out. Uninvolved tumor-adjacent lung showed the highest T cell clonality, higher than tumor, which suggests more focused antigenic responses in the uninvolved tumor-adjacent lung.

The immunoSEQ Assay was used to sequence TCR beta CDR3 regions from DNA. Per the source publication's procedure: T cell density was computed as TCR beta template counts normalized to usable DNA estimated by amplifying housekeeping genes. Using the preseqR package, richness was estimated by extrapolating to 120,000 templates for tissue samples and 400,000 templates for PBMC samples. Clonality was taken to be one minus Pielou's evenness. Tissue-enriched TCRs were identified by differential abundance testing using productive amino-acid clonotypes, minimum total count 5 and alpha 0.1. The Jaccard Index and the Morisita Overlap Index were used to measure repertoire overlap between compartments. GLIPH grouped TCR beta CDR3s together with public tetramer-defined viral CDR3s, and a viral motif had to include at least three viral sequences and also show V-gene enrichment. The table comes from immuneACCESS by way of TCRdb, which keeps in-frame sequences with V and J called. Part of the clones is missing from these tables; in studies checked, under half for an unresolved V gene and the rest for unknown reasons. The V and J calls and clone size come from that table; D and trimming were worked out from the DNA. The sample contains roughly 1,500 clones, around 23% of them found a single time. Of the sample, about 22% is held by the ten largest clones.

This clone is described as medium-sized (0.01 to 0.1%). The target of this receptor is not known. Nothing much larger sits one base from this clone, and base qualities are not available. The specimen comprised lung tumor tissue, sampled before any cancer treatment. This receptor was obtained from a man aged 40-75 years with stage II squamous cell lung carcinoma.

Here the CDR3 is given as CASGQGARDGYTF. The DNA sequence reads TGTGCCAGCGGACAGGGGGCAAGAGATGGCTACACCTTC. The V and J genes are TRBV6-8 and TRBJ1-2, with 11 bases matching TRBD1. The germline V gene provides CDR1 MNHGY and CDR2 SAAAGT. V is trimmed back by 8 bases and J by 6 bases, and the junction contains 5 bases that no gene match accounts for. The CDR3 goes from the cysteine to the phenylalanine over 13 residues. Only the CDR3 region is kept as DNA, spanning 39 bases read in frame from base 1.